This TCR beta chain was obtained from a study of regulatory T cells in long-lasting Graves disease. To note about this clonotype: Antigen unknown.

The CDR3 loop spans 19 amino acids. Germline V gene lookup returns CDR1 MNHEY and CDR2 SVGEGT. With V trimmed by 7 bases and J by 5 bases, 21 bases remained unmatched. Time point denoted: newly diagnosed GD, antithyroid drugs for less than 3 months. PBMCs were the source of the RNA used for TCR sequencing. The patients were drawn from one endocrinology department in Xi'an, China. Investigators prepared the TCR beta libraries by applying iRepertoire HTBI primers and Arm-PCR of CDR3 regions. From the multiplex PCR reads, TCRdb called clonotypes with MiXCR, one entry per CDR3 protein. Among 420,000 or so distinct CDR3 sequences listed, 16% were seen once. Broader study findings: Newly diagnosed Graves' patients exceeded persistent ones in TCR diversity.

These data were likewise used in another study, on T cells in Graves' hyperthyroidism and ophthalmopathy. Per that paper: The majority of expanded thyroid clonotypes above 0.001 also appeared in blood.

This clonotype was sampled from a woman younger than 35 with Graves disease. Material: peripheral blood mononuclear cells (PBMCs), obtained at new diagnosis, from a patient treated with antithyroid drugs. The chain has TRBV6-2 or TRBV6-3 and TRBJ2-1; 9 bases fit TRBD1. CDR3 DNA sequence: TGTGCCAGCATGACGGGACAGGGTGAAAGCGGGAAATTCGACAATGAGCAGTTCTTC. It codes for CASMTGQGESGKFDNEQFF.